A single T cell receptor (beta chain) is shown here with its context. The table came from immunoSEQ multiplex PCR; TCRdb's copy has only in-frame clones and leaves some out. Of tens of thousands of clones in the sample, around 87% were seen once. The CDR3 has 13 amino acids. Germline V lookup: CDR1 SGHRS, CDR2 YFSETQ. Trimming shortened V by 0 bases and J by 8 bases, and 11 bases separated the two germline ends. This sample was included in a study of OX40 agonist ivuxolimab in advanced cancers. Here the sequenced sample was CD4+ or CD8+ T cells sorted from blood, taken in a trial of the OX40 agonist ivuxolimab. The V and J genes are TRBV5-1 and TRBJ1-2; no firm D call. The sequence derives from an adult with an advanced solid tumor such as melanoma, head and neck, liver or kidney cancer. Here the CDR3 reads CASSLDGVGGYTF. In nucleotides, the CDR3 is TGCGCCAGCAGCTTGGATGGGGTAGGAGGCTACACCTTC.